This TCR beta chain was documented in a study of regulatory T cells in long-lasting Graves disease. Study-level background: For a period under 3 months, newly diagnosed Graves' patients had taken antithyroid drugs. General study points: Persistent cases favored TRBV28, TRBJ1-2 and TRBJ2-5. Relative to new patients (approximately 1,000), persistent patients exhibited greater sharing of public clonotypes (about 2,700).

In this sample, this clonotype turned up many times. Antigen unknown. The germline CDR1 and CDR2 sequences are SGHAT and FQNNGV. V trimming: 7 bases; J trimming: 6 bases; junction bases outside the gene matches: 9. This CDR3 has 15 residues. Combining iRepertoire HTBI primers with Arm-PCR of CDR3 regions, the authors built TCR beta libraries. Each CDR3 protein is one row after TCRdb ran MiXCR on the multiplex PCR reads. The sample lists under 300,000 distinct CDR3 sequences, around 18% seen once, with about 15% in the top ten. As for time point: newly diagnosed GD, antithyroid drugs for less than 3 months. Isolated PBMC RNA provided the starting material for the TCR library. These sequences were also reported in another study, on T cells in Graves' hyperthyroidism and ophthalmopathy. From that paper: Ophthalmopathy got predicted by the model a median approximately six months before its onset.

The V gene is TRBV11-2, the J gene TRBJ2-5, with TRBD2 identical over 12 bases. The sample was peripheral blood mononuclear cells (PBMCs), taken at new diagnosis, from a patient treated with antithyroid drugs. The source of this sequence is a woman in her 30s with Graves disease. CDR3 sequence: CASTRLAGAFKTQYF. CDR3 nucleotide sequence: TGTGCCAGCACCAGACTAGCGGGGGCTTTTAAGACCCAGTACTTC.